The source of this T cell receptor beta chain is a study of response to subunit inactivated influenza vaccine. TCRdb re-called the RT-PCR reads through MiXCR, storing one row per CDR3 protein. The sample records more than 450,000 distinct CDR3 sequences, 11% being singletons. In regard to this clonotype: As yet, its antigen is unknown.

Study-wide findings and caveats: Authors suggested seasonal influenza vaccinations each recruit few new T cells.

CDR3 length: 13 residues. Looked up from germline, CDR1 is DFQATT and CDR2 is SNEGSKA (reference sequence). The V gene lost 6 bases and the J gene lost 4 bases, with 12 bases spanning the gap. These data were likewise used in another study, on T cells expressing NK-cell markers. That work adds: A 5'RACE template switching approach incorporating UMIs was used to make TCR beta cDNA. One of eight sequenced donors was HCMV-seronegative; the other seven were seropositive. For several experiments, T cell sorting was restricted to the alpha-beta TCR population by means of an anti-gamma-delta TCR antibody. These clonotypes, the leaders elsewhere, also led the CD3+CD56-NKG2C+ fraction in several donors.

This TCR derives from a man aged 50 to 59 who received an inactivated influenza vaccine. This material consisted of PBMCs from blood, taken on the day of vaccination. The V and J genes are TRBV20-1 and TRBJ1-4; no clear D gene. CDR3 protein: CSALRQINEKLFF. The DNA of the CDR3 is TGCAGTGCCCTAAGACAAATTAATGAAAAACTGTTTTTT.